The clone carrying this T cell receptor (beta chain) has at least ten counts. Its target is unknown. TCR beta cDNA was made from 400 to 500 ng total RNA with a constant-region primer. Slightly modified ARM-PCR served as the procedure for the TCR beta libraries. These libraries came from three rounds of nested multiplex PCR. Use of TRBV1-TRBV30 forward primers with a C-beta reverse primer characterized the first two PCR rounds, which lasted nine to eleven cycles each. TCRdb processed the multiplex PCR reads anew with MiXCR; each CDR3 protein has one entry. There are 300,000 to 350,000 distinct CDR3 sequences in the sample; almost 65% occur only once, and about 6.3% lies in the top ten. It was unsorted whole blood that yielded blood RNA, and germline DNA was also extracted. The sample comes from a study of tumor-infiltrating lymphocytes in primary liver carcinoma. General study findings and limits: Overlap in tumor-adjacent and tumor-blood pairs fell below that of tumor region pairs.

Trimming removed 5 bases at V and 11 bases at J, with 28 bases between. The CDR3 runs to 17 residues. In germline, CDR1 is SGHNT, CDR2 YENEEA. The sequence was collected from a middle-aged man with primary liver carcinoma and hepatitis B virus infection. The source material was peripheral blood. V is TRBV11-3 and J is TRBJ1-5; unclear D gene. CDR3 nucleotides: TGTGCCAGCAGCGAAACGACACCTCGGAGGAGAAATAGGTCCCAGCATTTT. It codes for CASSETTPRRRNRSQHF.